These 32 T cell receptor beta chains were all obtained from the same sample, sequenced in a study of tumor T cells in aggressive B-cell lymphoma. Sequenced by immunoSEQ multiplex PCR; TCRdb stores in-frame clones only, minus some. This table holds over 1,500 clones, 75% to 90% found once. Material for sequencing was tumor tissue. The receptors were gathered from an adult with diffuse large B cell lymphoma.

V gene TRBV11-2 combines with J gene TRBJ2-7, with D possibly being TRBD2 (5 bases). V lost 7 bases to trimming and J lost 5 bases, with 18 bases between them. The CDR3 totals 14 residues. The germline V gene has CDR1 SGHAT and CDR2 FQNNGV. CDR3 DNA: TGTGCCAGCACCCCACTACTTGGGAGTGACGAGCAGTACTTC. This gives the protein CASTPLLGSDEQYF.

The chain combines TRBV2 with TRBJ2-7; D unclear. The V end lost 4 bases, the J end lost 2 bases, and 6 bases lay between the germline ends. The CDR3 length is 12 residues. The germline gives CDR1 SNHLY, CDR2 FYNNEI. CDR3 coding DNA: TGTGCCAGCAGTGGCGGTCCCTACGAGCAGTACTTC. Protein: CASSGGPYEQYF.

The chain combines TRBV7-3 with TRBJ2-1; D might be TRBD1 (6 bases). The V end was cut by 5 bases, the J end by 7 bases, with 21 bases between. CDR3 length: 16 residues. Germline V gives CDR1 SGHTA, CDR2 FQGTGA. CDR3 DNA: TGTGCCAGCAGCAAGCAGCCGGGACATCCCTGGAATGAGCAGTTCTTC. As protein: CASSKQPGHPWNEQFF.

The chain employs TRBV18 and TRBJ2-2; 13 bases align to TRBD2. J lost 0 bases, V lost 6 bases, and 4 bases had no gene match. The CDR3 is 17 amino acids. The germline CDR1 and CDR2 sequences are KGHSH and LQKENI. CDR3 protein: CASSQGLAGTNTGELFF. The DNA of the CDR3 is TGTGCCAGCTCCCAGGGACTAGCGGGAACGAACACCGGGGAGCTGTTTTTT.

V gene TRBV30 combines with J gene TRBJ2-1, with TRBD2 matching over 9 bases. The J segment lost 0 bases and the V segment lost 0 bases, leaving 9 bases of the junction unmatched. Germline CDR1 is GTSNPN and CDR2 is SVGIG (reference sequence). The CDR3 is made up of 18 amino acids. This CDR3 reads CAWSVPASTSGSYNEQFF. The CDR3 nucleotides read TGTGCCTGGAGTGTACCGGCCTCGACTAGCGGCTCCTACAATGAGCAGTTCTTC.

This chain uses TRBV2 with TRBJ1-2; D ambiguous. Trimming took off 7 bases at V and 6 bases at J, with 12 bases between the two ends. CDR1 is SNHLY, CDR2 FYNNEI, per germline. The CDR3 covers 12 residues. The CDR3 is CASKLSSDGYTF. CDR3 DNA sequence: TGTGCCAGCAAGCTCTCTTCGGATGGCTACACCTTC. Looking up the rest from reference TRBV2 and TRBJ1-2 gives the full variable domain: EPEVTQTPSHQVTQMGQEVILRCVPISNHLYFYWYRQILGQKVEFLVSFYNNEISEKSEIFDDQFSVERPDGSNFTLKIRSTKLEDSAMYFCASKLSSDGYTFGSGTRLTVV.

The chain combines TRBV28 with TRBJ2-2; D possibly corresponds to TRBD1 (5 bases). Germline V gene lookup returns CDR1 MDHEN and CDR2 SYDVKM. V was pared by 4 bases and J by 5 bases, with 8 bases between. The CDR3 totals 13 residues. DNA of the CDR3: TGTGCCAGCAGTTCGTCAGGGACCGGGGAGCTGTTTTTT. Translating it yields CASSSSGTGELFF.

The CDR3 spells CASSVGYPMRKFF. DNA for the CDR3: TGTGCCAGCAGTGTTGGGTACCCAATGAGGAAGTTCTTC. The rearrangement uses TRBV2 and TRBJ2-1; D unresolved. This CDR3 comprises 13 residues. Germline-derived CDR1 and CDR2 are SNHLY and FYNNEI. V was cut by 4 bases and J by 14 bases, with 18 bases left in between.

The chain links TRBV4-3 to TRBJ2-6, with D maybe TRBD1 (5 bases). This CDR3 spans 12 amino acids. Trimming pared 4 bases from V and 12 bases from J, leaving 10 bases between. Germline CDR1 LGHNA, CDR2 YSLEER. The CDR3 is CASSPGGAVLTF. In nucleotides, the CDR3 is TGCGCCAGCAGCCCCGGTGGGGCCGTCCTGACTTTC.

The chain employs TRBV5-6 and TRBJ2-1; 9 bases align to TRBD2. From germline, CDR1 is SGHDT and CDR2 YYEEEE. Trimming removed 2 bases from V and 2 bases from J; junction bases left unmatched: 2. The CDR3 has 15 amino acids. CDR3 residues: CASSFAGGPYNEQFF. The CDR3, as DNA: TGTGCCAGCAGCTTTGCGGGGGGGCCCTACAATGAGCAGTTCTTC.

This clone was seen a handful of times. The V call is TRBV10-3, the J call TRBJ2-1; tentative D call: TRBD1 (5 bases). This CDR3 spans 14 amino acids. The germline CDR1 and CDR2 sequences are ENHRY and SYGVKD. The ends were cut back, 0 bases at V and 5 bases at J, with 8 bases in the middle. CDR3 protein: CAISESPGHNEQFF. The DNA for the CDR3 is TGTGCCATCAGTGAGTCCCCAGGGCACAATGAGCAGTTCTTC.

CDR3 DNA sequence: TGTGCCAGCAGGGCCTCTAGCGGGGGGATGGGCGGGGAGCTGTTTTTT. Residues: CASRASSGGMGGELFF. J is TRBJ2-2 and V is TRBV6-6; 11 positions match TRBD2. This CDR3 contains 16 residues. V gave up 6 bases and J gave up 7 bases; unmatched junction bases: 10. Germline assignment: CDR1 MNHNY and CDR2 SVGAGI (reference sequence).

This sequence joins TRBV9 and TRBJ2-1, with TRBD2 identical over 11 bases. CDR3 size: 15 residues. Per the germline V gene, CDR1 is SGDLS and CDR2 is YYNGEE. The V and J ends lost 4 bases and 3 bases, in that order; junction bases with no gene match: 3. CDR3 residues: CASSPTSGNYNEQFF. The CDR3, as DNA: TGTGCCAGCAGCCCGACTAGCGGGAACTACAATGAGCAGTTCTTC.

CDR3 DNA: TGCGCCAGCAGCCCGAAACTAGCGGGGGGCACAGATACGCAGTATTTT. Translated, it gives CASSPKLAGGTDTQYF. This chain joins TRBV4-1 and TRBJ2-3, with TRBD2 matching over 11 bases. V lost 4 bases to trimming and J lost 1 base; unmatched junction nucleotides: 4. Germline V CDR1 and CDR2: MGHRA, YSYEKL. The CDR3 has 16 amino acids.

The chain links TRBV9 to TRBJ1-2; TRBD1 is a possible D gene (5 bases). Trimming left V 4 bases short and J 2 bases short, with 12 bases between. The CDR3 consists of 14 residues. Germline V gives CDR1 SGDLS, CDR2 YYNGEE. The CDR3, as DNA: TGTGCCAGCAGCTCCATCCCAGGGAACTATGGCTACACCTTC. It is translated as CASSSIPGNYGYTF. The whole variable domain, remainder taken from reference TRBV9 and TRBJ1-2, is DSGVTQTPKHLITATGQRVTLRCSPRSGDLSVYWYQQSLDQGLQFLIQYYNGEERAKGNILERFSAQQFPDLHSELNLSSLELGDSALYFCASSSIPGNYGYTFGSGTRLTVV.

The chain uses TRBV10-3 and TRBJ2-1, with no clear D. CDR3 length: 13 residues. V lost 0 bases and J 6 bases, leaving 6 bases between the germline ends. Germline CDR1 and CDR2: ENHRY and SYGVKD. The CDR3 loop is CAISESRSNEQFF. Written as DNA, the CDR3 is TGTGCCATCAGTGAGTCAAGGAGCAATGAGCAGTTCTTC.

The chain combines TRBV5-8 with TRBJ2-2, with a weak D call TRBD1 (6 bases). This CDR3 is built from 13 residues. In germline, CDR1 is SGHTS, CDR2 YDEGEE. The V end was cut by 0 bases, the J end by 7 bases, with 7 bases between. The CDR3 loop is CASSLEGGGELFF. In DNA form, the CDR3 reads TGTGCCAGCAGCTTGGAAGGGGGCGGGGAGCTGTTTTTT.

A single count supports this clone. The chain employs TRBV19 and TRBJ1-1; 7 bases agree with TRBD1. Looked up from germline, CDR1 is LNHDA and CDR2 is SQIVND (reference sequence). The CDR3 loop spans 15 amino acids. Trimming at V came to 6 bases and at J to 7 bases, leaving 14 bases not matched to a gene. The CDR3 loop reads CASSPFSPRQGEAFF. As DNA, the CDR3 is TGTGCCAGTAGCCCCTTCAGTCCCAGACAGGGTGAAGCTTTCTTT.

J is TRBJ2-1 and V is TRBV27; a possible D gene is TRBD2 (7 bases). Trimming took off 6 bases at V and 8 bases at J, with 20 bases between the two ends. CDR1 is MNHEY, CDR2 SMNVEV, per germline (reference sequence). The CDR3 spans 15 residues. CDR3: CASSTDRWGGDEQFF. The CDR3 nucleotides are TGTGCCAGCAGCACTGACAGGTGGGGGGGAGATGAGCAGTTCTTC.

V is TRBV2 and J is TRBJ2-1; TRBD1 matches 11 bases. This CDR3 region has 14 residues. V lost 6 bases and J lost 8; bases outside the gene matches: 6. CDR1 is SNHLY, CDR2 FYNNEI, per germline. For the CDR3, the DNA is TGTGCCAGCAGGAGGGACAGGGGGTCCGATGAGCAGTTCTTC. It codes for CASRRDRGSDEQFF. The variable domain in full, with the rest retrieved from reference TRBV2 and TRBJ2-1, is EPEVTQTPSHQVTQMGQEVILRCVPISNHLYFYWYRQILGQKVEFLVSFYNNEISEKSEIFDDQFSVERPDGSNFTLKIRSTKLEDSAMYFCASRRDRGSDEQFFGPGTRLTVL.

V is TRBV5-6 and J is TRBJ2-7; tentatively, D is TRBD2 (6 bases). The CDR3 is made up of 16 amino acids. Trimming removed 0 bases at V and 6 bases at J, with 19 bases between. The germline CDR1 and CDR2 sequences are SGHDT and YYEEEE. The CDR3 nucleotides are TGTGCCAGCAGCTTGGACCATGCGGGATATAGTGGCGAGCAGTACTTC. Translating gives CASSLDHAGYSGEQYF.

V is TRBV5-5 and J is TRBJ1-2, with D maybe TRBD1 (5 bases). The germline gives CDR1 SGHKS, CDR2 YYEKEE (reference sequence). V was clipped by 4 bases and J by 4 bases, with 14 bases between them. This CDR3 region has 14 residues. The CDR3 DNA is TGTGCCAGCAGCCCAGACAGTTTCCTCTATGGCTACACCTTC. Encoded protein: CASSPDSFLYGYTF.

This chain links TRBV7-7 with TRBJ2-2; D unclear. CDR1 and CDR2 from the germline V gene are SSHAT and FNYEAQ (reference sequence). The CDR3 is 16 amino acids. Trimming took off 1 base at V and 1 base at J, with 10 bases between the two ends. As DNA, the CDR3 is TGTGCCAGCAGCTTAGTCCATGGGCAGAACACCGGGGAGCTGTTTTTT. As protein: CASSLVHGQNTGELFF. The full variable domain, its missing parts supplied by reference TRBV7-7 and TRBJ2-2, is GAGVSQSPRYKVTKRGQDVTLRCDPISSHATLYWYQQALGQGPEFLTYFNYEAQPDKSGLPSDRFSAERPEGSISTLTIQRTEQRDSAMYRCASSLVHGQNTGELFFGEGSRLTVL.

The rearrangement uses TRBV10-3 and TRBJ2-6; perhaps TRBD2 as D (5 bases). V was cut by 8 bases and J by 4 bases, with 6 bases left in between. Germline-derived CDR1 and CDR2 are ENHRY and SYGVKD. This CDR3 comprises 12 residues. The chain's CDR3 is CAIPGGANVLTF. For the CDR3, the DNA is TGTGCCATCCCGGGGGGGGCCAACGTCCTGACTTTC.

The chain is built from TRBV6-5 and TRBJ2-7, with D possibly TRBD2 on 6 matching bases. Trimming removed 2 bases from V and 4 bases from J, with 12 bases in between. Per the germline V gene, CDR1 is MNHEY and CDR2 is SVGAGI. This CDR3 is 14 amino acids long. As DNA, the CDR3 is TGTGCCAGCAGTTACGGCGGGGTAGGGTACGAGCAGTACTTC. Encoded protein: CASSYGGVGYEQYF.

As for this clone: One junction end disagrees with the germline gene, perhaps due to a read error. CDR3: CASSSDRGKEKLFF. The CDR3 DNA follows: TGTGCTAGCAGCTCGGACAGGGGAAAGGAAAAACTGTTTTTT. This chain links TRBV7-7 with TRBJ1-4; 9 bases line up with TRBD1. The CDR3 sequence is 14 residues long. The germline CDR1 and CDR2 sequences are SSHAT and FNYEAQ (reference sequence).

This sequence joins TRBV9 and TRBJ1-5; D might be TRBD1 (6 bases). The CDR3 spans 15 residues. The ends were cut back, 8 bases at V and 1 base at J, with 16 bases in the middle. Germline V gives CDR1 SGDLS, CDR2 YYNGEE. CDR3 coding DNA: TGTGCCAGTCCGACAGGATCGAGGAGCAATCAGCCCCAGCATTTT. Encoded protein: CASPTGSRSNQPQHF.

J is TRBJ2-3 and V is TRBV5-1; D possibly corresponds to TRBD1 (5 bases). V was clipped by 0 bases and J by 4 bases, with 12 bases between them. This CDR3 has 15 residues. Germline lookup yields CDR1 SGHRS and CDR2 YFSETQ. CDR3 in DNA: TGCGCCAGCAGCTTGGCAGCAGGGAATGCAGATACGCAGTATTTT. Translation: CASSLAAGNADTQYF.

The chain joins TRBV15 to TRBJ2-3; D remains ambiguous. This CDR3 contains 13 residues. Per the germline V gene, CDR1 is LNHNV and CDR2 is YYDKDF (reference sequence). Trimming removed 0 bases from V and 6 bases from J, with 7 bases in between. CDR3: CATSRDLGDTQYF. The DNA for the CDR3 is TGTGCCACCAGCAGAGATCTCGGGGATACGCAGTATTTT.

The DNA for the CDR3 is TGTGCCAGCAGCTTGCCGGGGGGTTCCGCGCCGATTCAGTACTTC. Translating it yields CASSLPGGSAPIQYF. The genes are TRBV5-8 and TRBJ2-4, with 7 bases aligning to TRBD2. The CDR3 sequence is 15 residues long. In germline, CDR1 is SGHTS, CDR2 YDEGEE. After removal of 1 base from V and 10 bases from J, the junction contained 11 bases not matched to a gene.

The V and J genes are TRBV4-2 and TRBJ2-5, with 13 bases aligning to TRBD2. This CDR3 spans 16 amino acids. V was clipped by 0 bases and J by 5 bases; unmatched bases: 3. Germline V CDR1 and CDR2: LGHNA, YNFKEQ. In nucleotides, the CDR3 is TGTGCCAGCAGCCAAGACGGGACTAGCGGGGAGGAGACCCAGTACTTC. This gives the protein CASSQDGTSGEETQYF.

The chain joins TRBV28 to TRBJ1-2; 8 bases are shared with TRBD1. This CDR3 spans 16 amino acids. Germline CDR1 MDHEN, CDR2 SYDVKM. V was clipped by 6 bases and J by 1 base; unmatched bases: 10. The CDR3 nucleotides are TGTGCCAGCAGCAGCCCGGGGACAGGTCGTAACTATGGCTACACCTTC. This sequence encodes CASSSPGTGRNYGYTF.